This entry features one T cell receptor beta chain sequence. The source of the sample is a study of blood T cell repertoires in COVID-19. On the study more broadly: PBMCs, B-cell-depleted T cells, or T cells were the source of the cDNA or gDNA that made up the material.

Per the original methods: Estimated nucleated cell counts came from reference gene primer amplification. Profiling relied on immunoSEQ multiplex PCR, and the TCRdb table lists in-frame clones only, not all of them. The D gene and trimming were derived from the DNA, and the V and J assignments and clone size from that table. This table has tens of thousands of clones, around 90% appearing once. The V gene lost 3 bases and the J gene lost 2 bases, with 13 bases spanning the gap. Germline V gene data show CDR1 as LGHNA and CDR2 as YSLEER. The CDR3 consists of 15 residues. This receptor was obtained from a human donor in a cohort sampled during active COVID-19. Sequencing used peripheral blood. The genes are TRBV4-3 and TRBJ1-1, with D possibly being TRBD1 (5 bases). In DNA, the CDR3 is TGCGCCAGCAGCCAGGCTGTAACAGGTAACACTGAAGCTTTCTTT. Its translation is CASSQAVTGNTEAFF.